The clone carrying this T cell receptor (beta chain) showed up just once. Its target is not known. The junction had 8 bases not matched to a gene; V was cut back by 5 bases and J by 4 bases. From germline, CDR1 is SGHAT and CDR2 FQDESV (reference sequence). This CDR3 region has 15 residues. The source of the sample is a study of T cells after posttransplantation cyclophosphamide. Measured with immunoSEQ multiplex PCR; TCRdb has only the in-frame clones, and not every one. In the table there are 47,000 or so clones, roughly 92% of which are singletons. Study outcomes and limitations: Tissue-infiltrating T cells from skin or gut overlapped little with blood T cells. Donor CD8+ memory clones often dominated recipient blood repertoires at later times. Recipient CMV seropositivity and CMV reactivation strongly tracked TRB clonality.

The origin of this receptor is a woman aged 50 to 65 in good health and a related stem cell transplant donor. Material for sequencing was PBMCs. This rearrangement joins TRBV11-1 to TRBJ1-1, with 9 positions matching TRBD1. The CDR3, as DNA: TGTGCCAGCAGCCCACAGGACAGGGGAAGCACTGAAGCTTTCTTT. It encodes CASSPQDRGSTEAFF.